The rows below give T cell receptor beta chains drawn from one sample of a study of blood T cell repertoires in COVID-19. Assay: immunoSEQ multiplex PCR; the TCRdb copy retains only in-frame clones and omits some. The table records around 200,000 clones, 75% to 90% of them present only once. Sample: PBMCs or T cells enriched from blood (not recorded which). These receptors all come from a man in his forties who had recovered from COVID-19. Each CDR3 is given with its conserved first and last residue. The D gene is left open where the match is weak. Size is omitted from some rows. Given values are once, few, many or a class for expanded clones.

J | D | V | size | CDR3 | DNA
TRBJ1-6 | - | TRBV27 | - | CASSLFPNPDNSPLHF | TGTGCCAGCAGTTTATTTCCAAATCCGGATAATTCACCCCTCCACTTT
TRBJ2-7 | TRBD2 | TRBV5-1 | - | CASSFGLAGAYEQYF | TGCGCCAGCAGCTTCGGACTAGCGGGAGCCTACGAGCAGTACTTC
TRBJ1-4 | - | TRBV3-1/TRBV3-2 | - | CASSQAATNEKLFF | TGTGCCAGCAGCCAAGCTGCAACTAATGAAAAACTGTTTTTT
TRBJ2-5 | - | TRBV5-4 | - | CASSPGGGRSEETQYF | TGTGCCAGCAGCCCCGGAGGTGGTAGGTCCGAAGAGACCCAGTACTTC
TRBJ2-1 | TRBD2 | TRBV11-3 | - | CASSKGLAGNDEQFF | TGTGCCAGCAGCAAAGGGCTAGCGGGAAACGATGAGCAGTTCTTC
TRBJ2-3 | TRBD1 | TRBV13 | - | CASSLGQGAGKDTQYF | TGTGCCAGCAGCTTAGGTCAGGGGGCGGGAAAAGATACGCAGTATTTT
TRBJ2-7 | - | TRBV12-3/TRBV12-4 | - | CAVSRGNYEQYF | TGTGCCGTTTCGCGGGGAAACTACGAGCAGTACTTC
TRBJ2-7 | TRBD2 | TRBV10-1 | - | CASSAGTSGF | TGCGCCAGCAGTGCGGGGACTAGCGGGTTC
TRBJ2-7 | - | TRBV28 | - | CASRSQGYEQYF | TGTGCCAGCAGGAGCCAGGGGTACGAGCAGTACTTC
TRBJ2-2 | TRBD2 | TRBV10-3 | - | CAIRALAGVTNTGELFF | TGTGCCATCAGGGCTTTAGCGGGGGTGACGAACACCGGGGAGCTGTTTTTT
TRBJ2-6 | - | TRBV28 | - | CASSTSTATSGANVLTF | -
TRBJ2-7 | - | TRBV3-1/TRBV3-2 | - | CASSDSSYEQYF | TGTGCCAGCAGCGATAGCTCCTACGAGCAGTACTTC
TRBJ2-5 | TRBD2 | TRBV5-4 | - | CASSKAGTKETQYF | TGTGCCAGCAGCAAAGCGGGAACCAAAGAGACCCAGTACTTC
TRBJ2-7 | TRBD2 | TRBV5-4 | - | CASSLGASGPGEQYF | TGTGCCAGCAGCTTGGGAGCTAGCGGTCCGGGCGAGCAGTACTTC
TRBJ2-2 | TRBD2 | TRBV6-6 | - | CASSPGLAGAHGELFF | TGTGCCAGCAGTCCGGGACTAGCGGGAGCCCACGGGGAGCTGTTTTTT
TRBJ2-1 | TRBD2 | TRBV2 | - | CACGREGIGNEQFF | TGTGCCTGCGGTCGGGAGGGGATTGGAAATGAGCAGTTCTTC
TRBJ1-3 | TRBD1 | TRBV24-1 | - | CATSDPTGSGNTIYF | TGTGCCACCAGTGACCCGACAGGGTCTGGAAACACCATATATTTT
TRBJ1-1 | - | TRBV30 | - | CAWSVQSGTEAFF | TGTGCCTGGAGTGTCCAGAGCGGCACTGAAGCTTTCTTT
TRBJ2-2 | - | TRBV7-9 | - | CASSFTAGELFF | TGTGCCAGCAGCTTTACAGCCGGGGAGCTGTTTTTT
TRBJ1-5 | - | TRBV4-1 | - | CASSQVNSNQPQHF | TGCGCCAGCAGCCAAGTCAACAGTAATCAGCCCCAGCATTTT
TRBJ2-7 | TRBD2 | TRBV9 | - | CASSPSPWGEGLFYEQYF | TGTGCCAGCAGCCCATCCCCTTGGGGGGAGGGCCTTTTCTACGAGCAGTACTTC
TRBJ2-7 | TRBD1 | TRBV18 | - | CASTRDSYEQYF | TGTGCCAGCACCCGGGACAGCTACGAGCAGTACTTC
TRBJ1-1 | - | TRBV30 | - | CAWRRGGNTEAFF | TGTGCCTGGAGGAGGGGGGGGAACACTGAAGCTTTCTTT
TRBJ1-2 | - | TRBV28 | - | CASSFHADVLYGYTF | TGTGCCAGCAGTTTTCATGCGGATGTCCTCTATGGCTACACCTTC
TRBJ1-3 | - | TRBV3-1/TRBV3-2 | once | CASSPTGLGNTIYF | TGTGCCAGCAGCCCTACAGGGTTAGGAAACACCATATATTTT
TRBJ2-1 | TRBD2 | TRBV2 | - | CASTLSGSSYNEQFF | TGTGCCAGCACTCTAAGCGGGAGCTCCTACAATGAGCAGTTCTTC
TRBJ2-3 | TRBD2 | TRBV30 | - | CAWSAQLASDTQYF | TGTGCCTGGAGTGCCCAACTAGCGTCAGATACGCAGTATTTT
TRBJ1-2 | TRBD1 | TRBV4-1 | few | CASSQDHRGSGYTF | TGCGCCAGCAGCCAAGATCACAGGGGTAGTGGCTACACCTTC
TRBJ2-7 | TRBD2 | TRBV10-3 | - | CAISSSSGTSEHTYEQYF | TGTGCCATCTCCTCGAGTTCCGGGACTAGCGAGCATACCTACGAGCAGTACTTC
TRBJ2-3 | TRBD2 | TRBV18 | - | CASSGEGPDTQYF | TGTGCCAGCTCAGGGGAGGGTCCGGATACGCAGTATTTT
TRBJ2-2 | TRBD2 | TRBV4-1 | - | CASSQDGTSETGELFF | TGCGCCAGCAGCCAAGATGGGACTAGCGAGACCGGGGAGCTGTTTTTT
TRBJ1-2 | - | TRBV11-2 | few | CASSPRTYSANYGYTF | TGTGCCAGCAGCCCAAGGACATACAGCGCTAACTATGGCTACACCTTC
TRBJ1-2 | TRBD1 | TRBV27 | - | CASRLLGTGVGGYTF | TGTGCCAGCAGGTTACTCGGGACAGGGGTTGGTGGCTACACCTTC